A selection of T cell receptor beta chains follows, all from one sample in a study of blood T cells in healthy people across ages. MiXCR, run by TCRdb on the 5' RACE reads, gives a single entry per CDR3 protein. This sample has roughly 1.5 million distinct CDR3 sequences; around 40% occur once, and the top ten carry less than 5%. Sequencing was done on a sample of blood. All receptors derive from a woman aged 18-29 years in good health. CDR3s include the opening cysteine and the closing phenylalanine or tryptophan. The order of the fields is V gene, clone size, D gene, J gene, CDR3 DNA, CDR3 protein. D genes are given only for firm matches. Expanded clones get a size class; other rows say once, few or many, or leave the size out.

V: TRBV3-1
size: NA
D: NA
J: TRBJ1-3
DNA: TGTGCCAGCAGCCAAGGTTCAGGGACCTACTCTGGAAACACCATATATTTT
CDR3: CASSQGSGTYSGNTIYF

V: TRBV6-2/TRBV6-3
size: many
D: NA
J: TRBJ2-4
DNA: TGTGCCAGCACCCCCGGGGGCGCCAAAAACATTCAGTACTTC
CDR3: CASTPGGAKNIQYF

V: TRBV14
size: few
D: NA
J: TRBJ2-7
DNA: TGTGCCAGCAGCCGCCAATCAGGGGAGCAGTACTTC
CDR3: CASSRQSGEQYF

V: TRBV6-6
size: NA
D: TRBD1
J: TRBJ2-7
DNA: TGTGCCAGCAGTTATGGGGACAGCCGGATGAGCTCCTACGAGCAGTACTTC
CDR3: CASSYGDSRMSSYEQYF

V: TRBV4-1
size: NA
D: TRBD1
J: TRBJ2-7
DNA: TGCGCCAGCAGCCAAGAATCCCGGACAGGGCGATCCGAGCAGTACTTC
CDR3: CASSQESRTGRSEQYF

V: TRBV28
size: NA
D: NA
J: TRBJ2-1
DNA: TGTGCCAGCAGTGTTGCGGGGCTAGCACATGAGCAGTTCTTC
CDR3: CASSVAGLAHEQFF

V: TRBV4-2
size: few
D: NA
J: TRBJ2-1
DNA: TGTGCCAGCAGCCAACCTCACGGGCGGGAGCAGTTCTTC
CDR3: CASSQPHGREQFF

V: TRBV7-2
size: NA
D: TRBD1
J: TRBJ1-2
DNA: TGTGCCAGCAGCAGAAGACAGGGGGCTCAAAACTATGGCTACACCTTC
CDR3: CASSRRQGAQNYGYTF

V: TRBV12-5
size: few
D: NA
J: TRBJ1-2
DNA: TGTGCTAGTGGTTCCGCACTTTTATATGGCTACACCTTC
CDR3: CASGSALLYGYTF

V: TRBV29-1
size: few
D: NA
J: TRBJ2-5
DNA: TGCAGCGGATTAGCTGGGGAGACCCAGTACTTC
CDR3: CSGLAGETQYF

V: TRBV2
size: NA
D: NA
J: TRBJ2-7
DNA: TGTGCCAGCAAAGTAGCGGTACTCTACGAGCAGTACTTC
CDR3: CASKVAVLYEQYF

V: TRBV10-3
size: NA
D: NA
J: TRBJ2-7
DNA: TGTGCCATCAGGAGACAGGGAGGGGCCACCTACGAGCAGTACTTC
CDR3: CAIRRQGGATYEQYF

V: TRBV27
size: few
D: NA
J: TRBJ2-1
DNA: TGTGCCAGCACCCCTAGGAGTCCAAATCCCTACAATGAGCAGTTCTTC
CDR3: CASTPRSPNPYNEQFF

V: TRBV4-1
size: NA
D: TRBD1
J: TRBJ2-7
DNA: TGCGCCAGCAGCCAAACGGGACAGGCTTTAAACGAGCAGTACTTC
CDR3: CASSQTGQALNEQYF

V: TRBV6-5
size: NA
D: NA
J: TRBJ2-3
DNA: TGTGCCAGCAGTGGACTCTTGACTACAGATACGCAGTATTTT
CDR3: CASSGLLTTDTQYF

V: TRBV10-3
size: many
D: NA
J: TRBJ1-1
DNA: TGTGCCATCAGTGACGCCAGGGAAGCTTTCTTT
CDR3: CAISDAREAFF

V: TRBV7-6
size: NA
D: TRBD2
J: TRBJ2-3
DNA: TGTGCCAGCACACTAGCGGGGGGGAGAGATACGCAGTATTTT
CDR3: CASTLAGGRDTQYF

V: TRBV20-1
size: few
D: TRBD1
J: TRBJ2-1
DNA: TGCAGTGCTATAACAGGGGCCAGCTACAATGAGCAGTTCTTC
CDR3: CSAITGASYNEQFF

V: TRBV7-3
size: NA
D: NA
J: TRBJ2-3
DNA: TGTGCCAGCAGCTTTCCCCCCGGCCTAAACACAGATACGCAGTATTTT
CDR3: CASSFPPGLNTDTQYF

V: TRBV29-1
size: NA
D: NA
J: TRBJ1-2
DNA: TGCAGCGGGCGGGGTTTGCGTGGCTACACCTTC
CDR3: CSGRGLRGYTF

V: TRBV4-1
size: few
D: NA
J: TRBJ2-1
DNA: TGCGCCAGCAGCCAACAAAGTGGGACCTACAATGAGCAGTTCTTC
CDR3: CASSQQSGTYNEQFF

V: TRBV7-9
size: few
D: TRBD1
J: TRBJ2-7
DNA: TGTGCCAGCAGCCTAAGGAAGGACAGGGTCGTTCACGAGCAGTACTTC
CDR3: CASSLRKDRVVHEQYF

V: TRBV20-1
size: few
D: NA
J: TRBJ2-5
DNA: TGCAGTGCTAGAGAGGGCCAGCGAGAGACCCAGTACTTC
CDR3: CSAREGQRETQYF

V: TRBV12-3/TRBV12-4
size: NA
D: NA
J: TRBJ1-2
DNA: TGTGCCAGCAGCACCGGGACGAATGGCTACACCTTC
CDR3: CASSTGTNGYTF

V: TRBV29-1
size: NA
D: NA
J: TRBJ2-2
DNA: TGCAGCACCGAGGGCCAAACGAACACCGGGGAGCTGTTTTTT
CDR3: CSTEGQTNTGELFF